This section outlines one TCR beta chain sequence together with its context. A J-beta primer mix and a sample-barcoded 5' primer were used in a second PCR of about 7 to 12 cycles. Each of the cDNA molecules was tagged by a template-switch adaptor with 12 random nucleotides. TCRdb analysed the 5' RACE reads with MiXCR anew, one entry per CDR3 protein. The top ten clones hold about 19% of a sample with 1,100,000 or so distinct CDR3 sequences, around 43% of them seen once. The V end was cut by 6 bases, the J end by 4 bases, with 6 bases between. Germline V lookup: CDR1 MNHEY, CDR2 SMNVEV (reference sequence). The CDR3 consists of 12 residues. The sample comes from a study of blood T cells in healthy people across ages. PBMCs, at least 6 million per sample, were isolated. Total RNA, at least 5 micrograms per sample, was extracted from PBMCs.

The sequencing sample was made of blood. This chain uses TRBV27 with TRBJ2-2; D is ambiguous. The origin of this receptor is an older woman in good health. CDR3 coding DNA: TGTGCCAGCAGCCGGTTCACCGGGGAGCTGTTTTTT. It yields the protein CASSRFTGELFF.